The T cell receptor beta chain described here comes from a study of blood T cell repertoires in COVID-19. The germline gives CDR1 MDHEN, CDR2 SYDVKM. V lost 8 bases, J lost 8 bases, and 8 bases stayed unmatched. This CDR3 is 12 amino acids long. Generated by immunoSEQ multiplex PCR, the TCRdb table keeps only in-frame clones and is missing some. The sample has some 260,000 clones; about four fifths are singletons. V gene TRBV28 combines with J gene TRBJ1-2; 7 positions agree with TRBD1. The sequenced sample was peripheral blood. The sequence was obtained from a woman aged 18 to 35 with acute or convalescent COVID-19. The CDR3 is CASWGAGGGYTF. The CDR3 bases are TGTGCCAGCTGGGGGGCAGGGGGAGGCTACACCTTC.